A single sample gave rise to the 4 T cell receptor beta chains below, sequenced in a study of tissue T cells after allogeneic stem cell transplantation. Libraries were prepared by immunoSEQ multiplex PCR; TCRdb keeps only in-frame clonotypes and omits some of them. The sample has 20,000 to 25,000 clones, roughly three quarters seen once. Sequencing input: blood. These receptors originate from a female BALB/c mouse in good health. These mice share the MHC haplotype H2-d.

With respect to this clone: All gene names here are mouse names. Read data end 1 residue before the CDR3 end; the end is taken from the germline J gene. This rearrangement joins TRBV1 to TRBJ1-1; tentatively, D is TRBD1 (6 bases). The CDR3 extends over 12 amino acids. Germline-derived CDR1 and CDR2 are NSQYPW and LRSPGD (reference sequence). V was trimmed by 0 bases and J by 8 bases, leaving 7 bases between them. Incomplete CDR3 DNA: TGCACCTGCAGTGCAGAAACAGGGGAAGTCTTC. This gives the protein CTCSAETGEVF. The entire CDR3 is CTCSAETGEVFF. Looking up the rest from reference TRBV1 and TRBJ1-1 gives the full variable domain: VTLLEQNPRWRLVPRGQAVNLRCILKNSQYPWMSWYQQDLQKQLQWLFTLRSPGDKEVKSLPGADYLATRVTDTELRLQVANMSQGRTLYCTCSAETGEVFFGKGTRLTVV.

This clone was detected only a few times. The genes and germline here are from mouse. The read terminates 1 residue ahead of where the CDR3 ends, so the germline J gene completes it. The chain recombines TRBV31 with TRBJ1-3; perhaps TRBD1 as D (6 bases). From germline, CDR1 is GKSSPN and CDR2 SITVG. Trimming took 1 base from V and 0 from J, leaving 7 bases between them. CDR3 length: 14 residues. The sequenced CDR3 bases are TGTGCCTGGAGTCCCAGGGGTTCTGGAAATACGCTCTAT. This translates into CAWSPRGSGNTLY. The complete CDR3 protein is CAWSPRGSGNTLYF.

Concerning this clone itself: Mouse germline and gene names are used. Read data end 1 residue before the CDR3 end; the end is taken from the germline J gene. This chain links TRBV5 with TRBJ2-4; the match to TRBD2 covers 11 bases. Trimming took 4 bases from V and 6 from J; bases not matched to a gene: 6. This CDR3 is 15 amino acids long. Germline CDR1 LGHNA, CDR2 YNLKQL (reference sequence). CDR3 bases read: TGTGCCAGCAGCCCCGACTGGGGGGGAGCTAACACCTTGTAC. It is translated as CASSPDWGGANTLY. The full-length CDR3 reads as CASSPDWGGANTLYF.

This clone was counted only a few times. Genes and germline come from the mouse. The read halts 1 residue ahead of the CDR3 end, with the missing end drawn from the germline J gene. The chain carries TRBV13-2 and TRBJ2-1, with D perhaps given as TRBD1 or TRBD2 (5 bases each). CDR3 size: 15 residues. With 0 bases removed from V and 1 base from J, the gap between germline ends came to 8 bases. Germline V CDR1 and CDR2: NNHNN, SYGAGS (reference sequence). The CDR3 bases that were read are TGTGCCAGCGGTGATGCGGGGGAGAACTATGCTGAGCAGTTC. Amino acid sequence: CASGDAGENYAEQF. The complete CDR3 sequence is CASGDAGENYAEQFF.